This T cell receptor beta chain derives from a study of fetal regulatory T cell absence and autoimmunity. Study summary: IPEX patients had exocrine pancreas autoimmunity without clinical diabetes.

Trimming shortened V by 4 bases and J by 2 bases, and 13 bases separated the two germline ends. The CDR3 spans 14 residues. CDR1 and CDR2 (germline): SGHRS, YFSETQ. Points on this clone: What it recognizes is unknown.

Generated by immunoSEQ multiplex PCR, the TCRdb table keeps only in-frame clones and is missing some. The table records 45,000 to 50,000 clones, around 83% of them present only once. Study-level results: Compared with cord blood, pancreas showed oligoclonal TCR enrichment, some clones over 80-fold.

The TCR was taken from a newborn boy with IPEX syndrome. Sequenced sample: cord blood. The chain recombines TRBV5-1 with TRBJ2-7; D might be TRBD1 or TRBD2, each matching 5 bases. CDR3 loop: CASSPGRVTYEQYF. The CDR3 nucleotides read TGCGCCAGCAGCCCGGGACGGGTAACCTACGAGCAGTACTTC.